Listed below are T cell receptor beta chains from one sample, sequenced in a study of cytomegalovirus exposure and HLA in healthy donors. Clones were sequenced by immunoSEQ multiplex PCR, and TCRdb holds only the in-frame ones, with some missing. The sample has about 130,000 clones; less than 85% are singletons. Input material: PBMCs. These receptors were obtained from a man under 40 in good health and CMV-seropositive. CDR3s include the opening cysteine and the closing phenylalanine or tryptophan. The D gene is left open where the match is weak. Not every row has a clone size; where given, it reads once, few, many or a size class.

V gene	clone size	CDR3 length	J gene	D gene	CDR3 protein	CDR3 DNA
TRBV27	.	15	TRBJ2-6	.	CASSLQGSGANVLTF	TGTGCCAGCAGTTTACAGGGATCTGGGGCCAACGTCCTGACTTTC
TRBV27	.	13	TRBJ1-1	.	CASTDSMNTEAFF	TGTGCCAGCACAGACAGCATGAACACTGAAGCTTTCTTT
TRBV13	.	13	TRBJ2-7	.	CASSLRRSYEQYF	TGTGCCAGCAGCTTGAGGCGGTCCTACGAGCAGTACTTC
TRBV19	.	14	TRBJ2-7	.	CASSIVGHEGEQYF	TGTGCCAGTAGTATCGTGGGCCATGAAGGCGAGCAGTACTTC
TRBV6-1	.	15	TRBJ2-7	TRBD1	CASRYVDRTSYEQYF	TGTGCCAGCAGGTATGTGGACAGGACCTCCTACGAGCAGTACTTC
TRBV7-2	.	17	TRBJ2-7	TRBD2	CASSLGLAGQWSYEQYF	TGTGCCAGCAGCTTAGGACTAGCGGGGCAATGGTCCTACGAGCAGTACTTC
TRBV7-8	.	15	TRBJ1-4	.	CASSLSVATNEKLFF	TGTGCCAGCAGCTTATCGGTTGCAACTAATGAAAAACTGTTTTTT
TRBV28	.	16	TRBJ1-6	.	CASSLTGNSYNSPLHF	TGTGCCAGCAGTTTAACAGGGAACTCCTATAATTCACCCCTCCACTTT
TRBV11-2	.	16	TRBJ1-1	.	CASSLIVGRRDTEAFF	TGTGCCAGCAGCTTAATTGTAGGGCGGAGGGACACTGAAGCTTTCTTT
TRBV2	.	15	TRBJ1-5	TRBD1	CASSDTRQGVQPQHF	TGTGCCAGCAGTGATACTCGGCAGGGGGTCCAGCCCCAGCATTTT
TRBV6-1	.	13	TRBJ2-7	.	CASSPKYRDEQYF	TGTGCCAGCAGCCCGAAATACAGGGACGAGCAGTACTTC
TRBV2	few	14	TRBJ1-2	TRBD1	CASKLTGAAWGYTF	TGTGCCAGCAAACTCACAGGGGCGGCGTGGGGCTACACCTTC
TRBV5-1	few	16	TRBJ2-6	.	CASSLAGGSGANVLTF	TGCGCCAGCAGCTTGGCCGGAGGGTCTGGGGCCAACGTCCTGACTTTC
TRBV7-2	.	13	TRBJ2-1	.	CASRGGAKNEQFF	TGTGCCAGCAGGGGGGGGGCAAAGAATGAGCAGTTCTTC
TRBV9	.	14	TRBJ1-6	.	CASSVDGGNSPLHF	TGTGCCAGCAGCGTAGACGGGGGGAATTCACCCCTCCACTTT
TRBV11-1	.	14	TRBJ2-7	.	CASSLGGGSYEQYF	TGTGCCAGCAGCTTAGGAGGGGGCTCCTACGAGCAGTACTTC
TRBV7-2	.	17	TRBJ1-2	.	CASSLGPGHVTNYGYTF	TGTGCCAGCAGCTTAGGTCCAGGGCATGTGACTAACTATGGCTACACCTTC
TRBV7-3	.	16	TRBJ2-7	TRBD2	CASSLSGGISSYEQYF	TGTGCCAGCAGCTTGAGCGGGGGAATCAGCTCCTACGAGCAGTACTTC
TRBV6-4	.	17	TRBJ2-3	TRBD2	CASSDQTSGGPTDTQYF	TGTGCCAGCAGTGACCAGACTAGCGGGGGGCCGACTGATACGCAGTATTTT
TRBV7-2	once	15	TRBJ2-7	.	CASSLVAAVAYEQYF	TGTGCCAGCAGCTTAGTGGCGGCAGTAGCCTACGAGCAGTACTTC
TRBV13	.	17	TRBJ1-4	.	CASSLEHQGQINEKLFF	TGTGCCAGCAGCTTAGAACATCAGGGGCAGATAAATGAAAAACTGTTTTTT
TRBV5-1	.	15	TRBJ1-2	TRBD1	CASSPGGQGGYGYTF	TGCGCCAGCAGCCCGGGGGGACAGGGGGGCTATGGCTACACCTTC
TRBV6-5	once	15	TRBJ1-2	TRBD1	CASSYDGQGVDGYTF	TGTGCCAGCAGTTACGATGGACAGGGCGTCGATGGCTACACCTTC
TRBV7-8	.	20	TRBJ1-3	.	CASSFSPPRPSRGSGNTIYF	TGTGCCAGCAGCTTTTCCCCTCCGCGCCCCAGCCGAGGCTCTGGAAACACCATATATTTT
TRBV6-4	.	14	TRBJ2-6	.	CASSSEQGANVLTF	TGTGCCAGCAGTAGTGAGCAAGGGGCCAACGTCCTGACTTTC
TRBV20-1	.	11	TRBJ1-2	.	CSAKENYGYTF	TGCAGTGCTAAGGAGAACTATGGCTACACCTTC
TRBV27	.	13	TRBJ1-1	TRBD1	CASRQQGVTEAFF	TGTGCCAGCAGGCAACAGGGGGTTACTGAAGCTTTCTTT
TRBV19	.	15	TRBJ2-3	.	CASSIVGGPSDTQYF	TGTGCCAGTAGTATCGTGGGGGGGCCATCAGATACGCAGTATTTT
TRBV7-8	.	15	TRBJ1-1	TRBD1	CASSYGQGGDTEAFF	TGTGCCAGCAGCTACGGACAGGGGGGTGACACTGAAGCTTTCTTT
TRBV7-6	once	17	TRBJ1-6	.	CASSLSTGSSYNSPLHF	TGTGCCAGCAGCTTAAGTACTGGGAGCTCCTATAATTCACCCCTCCACTTT
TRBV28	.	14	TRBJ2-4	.	CASSFGFPSNIQYF	TGTGCCAGCAGTTTCGGGTTTCCAAGTAACATTCAGTACTTC
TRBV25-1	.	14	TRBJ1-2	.	CASSRDTRNYGYTF	TGTGCCAGCAGCCGGGACACCCGAAACTATGGCTACACCTTC
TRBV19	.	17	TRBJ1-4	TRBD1	CASSGTGNFATNEKLFF	TGTGCCAGTAGTGGGACAGGCAATTTTGCAACTAATGAAAAACTGTTTTTT
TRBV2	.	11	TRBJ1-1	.	CASSVIVEAFF	TGTGCCAGCAGTGTAATCGTCGAAGCTTTCTTT
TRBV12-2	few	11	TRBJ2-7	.	CASRFGYEQYF	TGTGCAAGTCGCTTCGGGTACGAGCAGTACTTC
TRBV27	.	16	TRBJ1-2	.	CASSFPHDTSNYGYTF	TGTGCCAGCAGTTTCCCCCATGACACTTCTAACTATGGCTACACCTTC
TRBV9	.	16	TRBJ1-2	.	CASSVSRVGDGDGYTF	TGTGCCAGCAGCGTGTCCAGGGTGGGTGATGGGGATGGCTACACCTTC
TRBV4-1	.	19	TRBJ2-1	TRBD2	CASSRRITSGGDLYNEQFF	TGCGCCAGCAGCCGAAGGATAACTAGCGGGGGGGATCTGTACAATGAGCAGTTCTTC
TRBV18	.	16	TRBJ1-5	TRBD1	CASSPLQGAGNQPQHF	TGTGCCAGCTCACCTCTACAGGGGGCAGGCAATCAGCCCCAGCATTTT
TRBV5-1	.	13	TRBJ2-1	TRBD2	CASFTSGGREQFF	TGCGCCAGCTTCACTAGCGGGGGTCGTGAGCAGTTCTTC
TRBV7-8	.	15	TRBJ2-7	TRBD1	CASSPRGQGVYEQYF	TGTGCCAGCAGCCCGCGTGGACAGGGAGTCTACGAGCAGTACTTC
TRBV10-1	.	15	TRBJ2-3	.	CASSEALGGTDTQYF	TGCGCCAGCAGTGAGGCCCTCGGGGGCACAGATACGCAGTATTTT
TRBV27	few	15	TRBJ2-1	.	CASSLVAAERSEQFF	TGTGCCAGCAGTTTAGTAGCTGCCGAGAGGAGTGAGCAGTTCTTC
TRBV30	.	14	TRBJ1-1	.	CAWSVQPSGTEAFF	TGTGCCTGGAGTGTTCAACCTTCGGGCACTGAAGCTTTCTTT
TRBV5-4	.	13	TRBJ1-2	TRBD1	CASSSDRASGYTF	TGTGCCAGCAGCTCTGACAGGGCCTCTGGCTACACCTTC
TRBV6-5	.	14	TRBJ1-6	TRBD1	CASSEGQAAVPLHF	TGTGCCAGCAGTGAAGGACAGGCCGCGGTACCCCTCCACTTT
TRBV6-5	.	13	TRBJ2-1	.	CASSRPGDNEQFF	TGTGCCAGCAGCAGGCCCGGGGACAATGAGCAGTTCTTC